This is a list of T cell receptor beta chains from one sample in a study of blood T cell repertoires in COVID-19. This table comes from immunoSEQ multiplex PCR, and its TCRdb copy is limited to in-frame clones, with some not included. The data contain roughly 170,000 clones, around two thirds of them singletons. The sample taken for sequencing was peripheral blood. The receptors derive from an elderly woman with acute or convalescent COVID-19. The CDR3 runs from the conserved cysteine through the conserved F or W. The order of the fields is D gene, clone size, J gene, V gene, CDR3 protein, CDR3 DNA. D genes are given only for firm matches. Some rows have no size entry. The others give once, few or many, or a class for an expanded clone.

D: TRBD2
size: .
J: TRBJ2-1
V: TRBV3-1/TRBV3-2
CDR3: CASSPAGGRSYNEQFF
DNA: TGTGCCAGCAGCCCAGCGGGAGGTCGGTCCTACAATGAGCAGTTCTTC

D: TRBD2
size: once
J: TRBJ2-5
V: TRBV5-8
CDR3: CASSLVGGQETQYF
DNA: TGTGCCAGCAGCTTGGTGGGGGGGCAAGAGACCCAGTACTTC

D: .
size: .
J: TRBJ2-7
V: TRBV6-5
CDR3: CASSLTGISSYEQYF
DNA: TGTGCCAGCAGTTTAACAGGGATAAGCTCCTACGAGCAGTACTTC

D: TRBD1
size: .
J: TRBJ1-1
V: TRBV10-1
CDR3: CASSLGQMGTEAFF
DNA: TGCGCCAGCAGCTTGGGACAGATGGGCACTGAAGCTTTCTTT

D: .
size: .
J: TRBJ2-2
V: TRBV15
CDR3: CATSRNRDSSTGELFF
DNA: TGTGCCACCAGCAGAAACCGGGACTCAAGTACCGGGGAGCTGTTTTTT

D: .
size: once
J: TRBJ1-2
V: TRBV5-1
CDR3: CASSLDPGNGYGYTF
DNA: TGCGCCAGCAGCTTGGATCCAGGGAACGGCTATGGCTACACCTTC

D: TRBD2
size: .
J: TRBJ2-1
V: TRBV19
CDR3: CASRQSGGPDEQFF
DNA: TGTGCCAGTAGGCAATCGGGAGGGCCCGATGAGCAGTTCTTC

D: TRBD2
size: .
J: TRBJ2-1
V: TRBV10-3
CDR3: CAISDGLADNEQFF
DNA: TGTGCCATCAGTGATGGACTAGCGGACAATGAGCAGTTCTTC

D: .
size: .
J: TRBJ2-1
V: TRBV9
CDR3: CASSASTGPNEQFF
DNA: TGTGCCAGCAGCGCCTCCACAGGGCCCAATGAGCAGTTCTTC

D: .
size: .
J: TRBJ2-7
V: TRBV6-6
CDR3: CASSPPGYEQYF
DNA: TGTGCCAGCAGCCCGCCCGGGTACGAGCAGTACTTC

D: TRBD1
size: .
J: TRBJ1-5
V: TRBV10-3
CDR3: CAISEEGQGLQAQHF
DNA: TGTGCCATCAGTGAGGAGGGACAGGGGCTTCAAGCCCAGCATTTT

D: .
size: .
J: TRBJ1-6
V: TRBV6-5
CDR3: CASSYSRGENSPLHF
DNA: TGTGCCAGCAGTTACTCCCGCGGTGAGAATTCACCCCTCCACTTT

D: TRBD1
size: .
J: TRBJ2-5
V: TRBV18
CDR3: CASSPRTGGQETQYF
DNA: TGTGCCAGCTCACCACGGACAGGGGGTCAAGAGACCCAGTACTTC

D: .
size: few
J: TRBJ2-1
V: TRBV27
CDR3: CASRRWDEQFF
DNA: TGTGCCAGCAGGAGGTGGGATGAGCAGTTCTTC

D: TRBD2
size: .
J: TRBJ2-1
V: TRBV6-5
CDR3: CAIGTNNEQFF
DNA: TGTGCCATCGGGACTAATAATGAGCAGTTCTTC

D: TRBD1
size: .
J: TRBJ1-4
V: TRBV28
CDR3: CASNQNRGGEKLFF
DNA: TGTGCCAGCAACCAGAACAGGGGTGGCGAAAAACTGTTTTTT